This T cell receptor beta chain was retrieved from a study of T cells in localized non-small cell lung cancer. Study results and limitations: There were a median around 59 of the top 100 tumor clones appearing in adjacent lung. A raised T cell density in blood coincided with lengthier overall survival. As only one tumor region underwent sequencing, heterogeneity remains possible. Tumor trailed uninvolved adjacent lung in T cell clonality, which peaked there.

TCRdb's copy holds only in-frame clones and misses some; the assay was immunoSEQ multiplex PCR. Of 50,000 to 60,000 clones listed, 60% to 85% are singletons. A note on this clone: Its antigen remains unidentified.

This CDR3 has 14 residues. Germline V gives CDR1 MNHEY, CDR2 SMNVEV (reference sequence). V was cut by 5 bases and J by 3 bases, with 13 bases left in between. This clonotype was obtained from a woman aged 40-75 years with stage II lung adenocarcinoma. V and J are TRBV27 and TRBJ1-1, with D hard to call. Material: PBMCs, obtained before any cancer treatment. The chain's CDR3 is CASSTRKKDTEAFF. In nucleotides, the CDR3 is TGTGCCAGCAGTACGAGAAAGAAGGACACTGAAGCTTTCTTT.